This T cell receptor beta chain is from a study of human T cells and chemical hapten exposure. RNA extraction used unfractionated whole blood as the source of total RNA. Details on this clonotype: Its antigen is not known.

TCRdb re-analysed the 5' RACE reads in MiXCR, keeping a single row per CDR3 protein. The sample contains about 81,000 distinct CDR3 sequences, around a sixth of which appear only once. With 8 bases removed from V and 12 bases from J, the gap between germline ends came to 14 bases. Germline-derived CDR1 and CDR2 are MDHEN and SYDVKM. CDR3 length: 11 residues. Study-level findings and limits: The number of TCRs above 1 in 1000 frequency did not change after DPC sensitization.

The chain uses TRBV28 and TRBJ1-5; D is unclear. The receptor's source is a female donor in good health. CDR3 residues: CASHRTGVQHF. The DNA of the CDR3 is TGTGCCAGCCATCGGACCGGGGTCCAGCATTTT.